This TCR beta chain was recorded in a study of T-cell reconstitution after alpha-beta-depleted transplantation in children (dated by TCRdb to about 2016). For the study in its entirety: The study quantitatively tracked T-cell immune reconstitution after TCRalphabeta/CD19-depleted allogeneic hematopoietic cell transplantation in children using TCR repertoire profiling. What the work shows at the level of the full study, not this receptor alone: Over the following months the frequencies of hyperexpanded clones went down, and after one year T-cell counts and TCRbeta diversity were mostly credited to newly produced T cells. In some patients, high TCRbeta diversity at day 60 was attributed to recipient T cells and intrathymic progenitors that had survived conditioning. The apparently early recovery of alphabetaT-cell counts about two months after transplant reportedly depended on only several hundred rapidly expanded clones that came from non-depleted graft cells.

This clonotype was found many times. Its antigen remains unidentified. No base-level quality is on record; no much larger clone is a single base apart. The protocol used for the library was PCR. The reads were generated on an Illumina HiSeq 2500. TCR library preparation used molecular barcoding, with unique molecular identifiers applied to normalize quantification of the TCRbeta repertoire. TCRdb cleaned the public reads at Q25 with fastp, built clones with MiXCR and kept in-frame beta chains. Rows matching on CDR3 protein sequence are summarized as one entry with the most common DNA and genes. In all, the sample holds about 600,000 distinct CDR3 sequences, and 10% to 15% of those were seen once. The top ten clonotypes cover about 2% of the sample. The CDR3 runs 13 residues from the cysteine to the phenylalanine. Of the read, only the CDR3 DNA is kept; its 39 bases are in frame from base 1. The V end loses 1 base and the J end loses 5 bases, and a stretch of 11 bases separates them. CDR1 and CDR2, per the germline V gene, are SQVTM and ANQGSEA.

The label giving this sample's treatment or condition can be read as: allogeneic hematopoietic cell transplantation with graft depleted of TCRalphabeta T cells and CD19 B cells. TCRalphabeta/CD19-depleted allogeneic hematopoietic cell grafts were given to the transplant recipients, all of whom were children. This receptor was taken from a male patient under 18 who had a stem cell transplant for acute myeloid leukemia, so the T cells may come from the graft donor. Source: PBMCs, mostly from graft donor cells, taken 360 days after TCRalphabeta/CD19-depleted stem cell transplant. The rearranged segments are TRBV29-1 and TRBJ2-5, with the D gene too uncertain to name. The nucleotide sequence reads TGCAGCGTTGAAGGCCTACTAACGGAGACCCAGTACTTC. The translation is CSVEGLLTETQYF.